A single sample gave rise to the 25 T cell receptor beta chains below, sequenced in a study of radiation and T cells in renal cell carcinoma. Documented time point: baseline pretreatment blood. Treatment denoted: 15 Gy SBRT to primary tumor, nephrectomy 4 weeks later. Assay used: immunoSEQ multiplex PCR; TCRdb lists only in-frame clones, some missing. The repertoire holds 94,000 or so clones, with under 90% as singletons. The source was blood, collected from a patient whose treatment included radiotherapy and nephrectomy. The receptors originated from a man aged 55 to 70 with renal cell carcinoma.

The rearrangement links TRBV30 to TRBJ2-7; TRBD2 matches at 11 bases. Germline trimming cut 8 bases from V and 6 bases from J; bases unmatched to any gene: 9. The germline gives CDR1 GTSNPN, CDR2 SVGIG (reference sequence). The CDR3 loop spans 13 amino acids. CDR3 nucleotides: TGTGCCGGAGTAGCGGGAGGGATCGGCGAGCAGTACTTC. Protein product: CAGVAGGIGEQYF.

The chain combines TRBV28 with TRBJ2-3; 15 nucleotides align to TRBD2. V was clipped by 6 bases and J by 4 bases; unmatched bases: 8. The length of the CDR3 is 17 residues. The germline V gene encodes CDR1 MDHEN and CDR2 SYDVKM. This CDR3 reads CASSRGTSGRRSDTQYF. Written as DNA, the CDR3 is TGTGCCAGCAGCCGGGGGACTAGCGGGAGGAGGTCAGATACGCAGTATTTT.

The chain recombines TRBV14 with TRBJ1-5, with D uncertain. The CDR3 is made up of 13 amino acids. The V end lost 5 bases, the J end lost 1 base, and 6 bases lay between the germline ends. CDR1 and CDR2 (germline): SGHDN, FVKESK. The CDR3 region has the DNA TGTGCCAGCAGCGCCGACAGCAATCAGCCCCAGCATTTT. It codes for CASSADSNQPQHF.

V is TRBV5-5 and J is TRBJ1-3, with a weak D call TRBD1 (6 bases). The CDR3 spans 16 residues. From germline, CDR1 is SGHKS and CDR2 YYEKEE (reference sequence). Trimming took off 0 bases at V and 7 bases at J, with 17 bases between the two ends. Written as DNA, the CDR3 is TGTGCCAGCAGCTTGGATCTCGCGGGAAGGGGGAACACCATATATTTT. It is translated as CASSLDLAGRGNTIYF.

The chain carries TRBV4-1 and TRBJ2-3; 8 bases agree with TRBD2. Trimming took 1 base from V and 0 from J; bases not matched to a gene: 3. Per the germline V gene, CDR1 is MGHRA and CDR2 is YSYEKL. This CDR3 is 16 amino acids long. The CDR3 reads CASSQVPGGSTDTQYF. DNA of the CDR3: TGCGCCAGCAGCCAAGTCCCGGGAGGGAGCACAGATACGCAGTATTTT.

V usage is TRBV10-3 and J usage is TRBJ1-2, with a possible D match to TRBD1 (6 bases). The V end was cut by 4 bases, the J end by 8 bases, with 14 bases between. CDR1 is ENHRY and CDR2 is SYGVKD in the germline V gene. The CDR3 consists of 13 residues. This CDR3 reads CAISGQEAQGYTF. In DNA form, the CDR3 reads TGTGCCATCAGTGGACAGGAGGCTCAGGGCTACACCTTC.

The gene calls are TRBV4-1 and TRBJ2-7; TRBD2 matches at 9 bases. The CDR3 has 15 amino acids. Germline CDR1 reads MGHRA; CDR2 reads YSYEKL. Losses at the gene ends were 4 bases for V and 4 bases for J; bases not matched to a gene: 8. This CDR3 reads CASSPEGSGRYEQYF. In DNA, the CDR3 is TGCGCCAGCAGCCCCGAGGGTAGCGGGAGATACGAGCAGTACTTC.

The sample holds one count of this clone. V and J are TRBV19 and TRBJ1-3; 7 bases are shared with TRBD1. The CDR3 loop spans 15 amino acids. V lost 8 bases to trimming and J lost 0 bases; unmatched junction nucleotides: 7. The germline V gene has CDR1 LNHDA and CDR2 SQIVND (reference sequence). The CDR3 sequence is CASGNRGPSGNTIYF. The CDR3 nucleotides read TGTGCCAGTGGAAACAGGGGCCCCTCTGGAAACACCATATATTTT.

This clone was detected a few times. J is TRBJ1-1 and V is TRBV7-9; no firm D call. CDR3 length equals 16 residues. Germline V gene lookup returns CDR1 SEHNR and CDR2 FQNEAQ (reference sequence). Trimming pared 5 bases from V and 0 bases from J, leaving 16 bases between. The CDR3 DNA is TGTGCCAGCAGCATTGAGATCGGTGGGCTGAACACTGAAGCTTTCTTT. Its protein is CASSIEIGGLNTEAFF. Variable domain in full (rest from reference TRBV7-9 and TRBJ1-1): DTGVSQNPRHKITKRGQNVTFRCDPISEHNRLYWYRQTLGQGPEFLTYFQNEAQLEKSRLLSDRFSAERPKGSFSTLEIQRTEQGDSAMYLCASSIEIGGLNTEAFFGQGTRLTVV.

This chain links TRBV10-3 with TRBJ2-5; D is perhaps TRBD1 (6 bases). Germline loops: CDR1 ENHRY, CDR2 SYGVKD. V was trimmed by 4 bases and J by 0 bases, leaving 9 bases between them. CDR3 length equals 14 residues. The CDR3 spells CAISGTEYQETQYF. The CDR3 DNA reads TGTGCCATCAGTGGGACAGAGTACCAAGAGACCCAGTACTTC.

The chain recombines TRBV29-1 with TRBJ2-1; the match to TRBD1 covers 8 bases. Germline V lookup: CDR1 SQVTM, CDR2 ANQGSEA. The CDR3 runs to 14 residues. After removal of 2 bases from V and 9 bases from J, the junction contained 9 bases not matched to a gene. CDR3 in amino acids: CSVETGQGAAEQFF. In DNA, the CDR3 is TGCAGCGTTGAAACCGGGCAGGGGGCTGCTGAGCAGTTCTTC.

The chain is built from TRBV9 and TRBJ2-7, with D uncertain. Germline V gene lookup returns CDR1 SGDLS and CDR2 YYNGEE. The V and J ends lost 7 bases and 1 base respectively, with 18 bases between them. This CDR3 spans 15 amino acids. The CDR3 is CASLDELILSYEQYF. The CDR3 DNA reads TGTGCCAGCCTAGACGAGCTCATTCTATCCTACGAGCAGTACTTC.

With respect to this clone: This same CDR3 is encoded by further DNA sequences in the sample. V is TRBV28 and J is TRBJ2-7; no definite D call. The germline V gene encodes CDR1 MDHEN and CDR2 SYDVKM. The CDR3 is 11 amino acids. Trimming cost V 3 bases and J 0 bases, with 0 bases left between them. DNA of the CDR3: TGTGCCAGCAGTTTCTCCTACGAGCAGTACTTC. It encodes CASSFSYEQYF.

This chain links TRBV5-4 with TRBJ2-2, with D possibly being TRBD1 or TRBD2 (5 bases each). The germline V gene has CDR1 SGHNT and CDR2 YYREEE (reference sequence). The ends were cut back, 5 bases at V and 8 bases at J, with 19 bases in the middle. This CDR3 has 15 residues. This CDR3 is CASREEGTAGGELFF. The CDR3 coding sequence is TGTGCCAGCAGGGAGGAAGGGACCGCAGGTGGGGAGCTGTTTTTT. The variable domain in full, with the rest retrieved from reference TRBV5-4 and TRBJ2-2, is ETGVTQSPTHLIKTRGQQVTLRCSSQSGHNTVSWYQQALGQGPQFIFQYYREEENGRGNFPPRFSGLQFPNYSSELNVNALELDDSALYLCASREEGTAGGELFFGEGSRLTVL.

The gene calls are TRBV11-3 and TRBJ2-3; 8 positions agree with TRBD1. V lost 5 bases, J lost 0 bases, and 7 bases stayed unmatched. CDR3 size: 16 residues. Looked up from germline, CDR1 is SGHNT and CDR2 is YENEEA. The CDR3 protein is CASSPGTGPSTDTQYF. Written as DNA, the CDR3 is TGTGCCAGCAGCCCGGGGACAGGACCTAGCACAGATACGCAGTATTTT.

The chain combines TRBV5-1 with TRBJ2-7; perhaps TRBD1 as D (6 bases). V lost 0 bases to trimming and J lost 6 bases, with 13 bases between them. The CDR3 extends over 14 amino acids. From germline, CDR1 is SGHRS and CDR2 YFSETQ. CDR3: CASSLAQGPTEQYF. The CDR3 nucleotides are TGCGCCAGCAGCTTGGCGCAGGGGCCCACCGAGCAGTACTTC.

The chain recombines TRBV28 with TRBJ2-7; D remains ambiguous. The V gene lost 6 bases and the J gene lost 6 bases, with 6 bases spanning the gap. This CDR3 has 10 amino acids. Per the germline V gene, CDR1 is MDHEN and CDR2 is SYDVKM. In DNA, the CDR3 is TGTGCCAGCAGCGTACGCGAGCAGTACTTC. Protein sequence: CASSVREQYF.

The chain uses TRBV4-2 and TRBJ1-3; the D gene is possibly TRBD1 (5 bases). This CDR3 is built from 16 residues. Germline CDR1 is LGHNA and CDR2 is YNFKEQ. Trimming took off 1 base at V and 4 bases at J, with 14 bases between the two ends. CDR3 nucleotides: TGTGCCAGCAGCCAAGTGGGGATGGGGCAAGGAAACACCATATATTTT. As protein: CASSQVGMGQGNTIYF.

In this sample, this clone turned up once. V and J are TRBV10-2 and TRBJ1-4; 11 bases match TRBD1. The CDR3 extends over 14 amino acids. Per the germline V gene, CDR1 is WSHSY and CDR2 is SAAADI. Trimming cost V 6 bases and J 7 bases; bases outside gene matches: 4. CDR3 DNA: TGCGCCAGCAGCACCGGGACAGGGGGTGAAAAACTGTTTTTT. It is translated as CASSTGTGGEKLFF.

This clone appeared once. The V and J genes are TRBV6-1 and TRBJ2-7; no reliable D call. The length of the CDR3 is 12 residues. With 8 bases removed from V and 6 bases from J, the gap between germline ends came to 14 bases. CDR1 MNHNS and CDR2 SASEGT come from the germline V gene. CDR3 protein: CASRLGRREQYF. The CDR3 region has the DNA TGTGCCAGCCGGCTAGGCAGACGCGAGCAGTACTTC.

With respect to this clone: Germline is not matched at one junction end, which may reflect a read error. The chain employs TRBV5-1 and TRBJ2-4; D not resolved. Germline-derived CDR1 and CDR2 are SGHRS and YFSETQ. The length of the CDR3 is 17 residues. The CDR3 coding sequence is TGCGCCAGCAGCTTGGTGCCCCCCCGGTTTCCCAAAACCATTCAGTACTTC. This translates into CASSLVPPRFPKTIQYF.

The J gene is TRBJ1-2, the V gene TRBV5-4, with D unresolved. The CDR3 consists of 13 residues. V dropped 2 bases and J dropped 0 bases, with 5 bases sitting between them. Germline CDR1 reads SGHNT; CDR2 reads YYREEE (reference sequence). This CDR3 reads CASSFTTNYGYTF. The CDR3 coding sequence is TGTGCCAGCAGCTTTACAACTAACTATGGCTACACCTTC. The variable domain in full, with the rest retrieved from reference TRBV5-4 and TRBJ1-2, is ETGVTQSPTHLIKTRGQQVTLRCSSQSGHNTVSWYQQALGQGPQFIFQYYREEENGRGNFPPRFSGLQFPNYSSELNVNALELDDSALYLCASSFTTNYGYTFGSGTRLTVV.

The V and J genes are TRBV7-2 and TRBJ2-5; 8 positions agree with TRBD1. The germline CDR1 and CDR2 sequences are SGHTA and FQGNSA. This CDR3 is 14 amino acids long. The ends lost 5 bases at V and 5 bases at J; junction bases unmatched: 7. The chain's CDR3 is CASSLRTGRETQYF. Here the CDR3 DNA reads TGTGCCAGCAGCCTGCGGACAGGGAGGGAGACCCAGTACTTC.

The chain recombines TRBV27 with TRBJ2-6, with D unclear. The length of the CDR3 is 16 residues. V lost 0 bases, J lost 2 bases, and 8 bases lay in between. Germline CDR1 reads MNHEY; CDR2 reads SMNVEV (reference sequence). The CDR3, as DNA: TGTGCCAGCAGTTTATCTTGGTATCCTGGGGCCAACGTCCTGACTTTC. Translation gives CASSLSWYPGANVLTF.

V gene TRBV19 combines with J gene TRBJ2-2; 7 nucleotides agree with TRBD2. Germline CDR1 reads LNHDA; CDR2 reads SQIVND (reference sequence). Trimming cost V 6 bases and J 6 bases; bases outside gene matches: 4. The CDR3 has 13 amino acids. For the CDR3, the DNA is TGTGCCAGTAGAAAGGGAGGGGCCGGGGAGCTGTTTTTT. Its protein product is CASRKGGAGELFF. The whole variable domain, remainder taken from reference TRBV19 and TRBJ2-2, is DGGITQSPKYLFRKEGQNVTLSCEQNLNHDAMYWYRQDPGQGLRLIYYSQIVNDFQKGDIAEGYSVSREKKESFPLTVTSAQKNPTAFYLCASRKGGAGELFFGEGSRLTVL.